One sample yielded the 25 T cell receptor beta chains listed below, sequenced in a study of blood T cells in healthy people across ages. Primed by a sample-barcoded 5' primer and a J-beta primer mix, a second PCR proceeded for about 6 to 12 cycles. MiXCR, applied by TCRdb to the 5' RACE reads, yields one record per CDR3 protein. The top ten clones hold 10% to 12% of a sample with some 1.6 million distinct CDR3 sequences, roughly 32% of them seen once. The sample was blood. The receptors derive from a woman in her twenties or thirties in good health.

V gene TRBV18 combines with J gene TRBJ2-3; no clear D gene. The CDR3 is made up of 14 amino acids. Per the germline V gene, CDR1 is KGHSH and CDR2 is LQKENI. Trimming stripped 3 bases from V and 1 base from J, with 8 bases between. In DNA form, the CDR3 reads TGTGCCAGCTCACCGTTCAGCGGCACAGATACGCAGTATTTT. This codes for CASSPFSGTDTQYF.

The chain is built from TRBV9 and TRBJ2-7; 10 bases fit TRBD2. CDR3 length: 16 residues. Per the germline V gene, CDR1 is SGDLS and CDR2 is YYNGEE. J was trimmed by 1 base and V by 4 bases; bases with no gene match: 8. CDR3 region: CASSPDGTSASYEQYF. CDR3 DNA sequence: TGTGCCAGCAGCCCGGACGGGACTAGCGCTTCCTACGAGCAGTACTTC. Full variable domain (missing parts from reference TRBV9 and TRBJ2-7): DSGVTQTPKHLITATGQRVTLRCSPRSGDLSVYWYQQSLDQGLQFLIQYYNGEERAKGNILERFSAQQFPDLHSELNLSSLELGDSALYFCASSPDGTSASYEQYFGPGTRLTVT.

The chain has TRBV7-2 and TRBJ2-4; D uncertain. Between the trimmed V and J ends, which lost 2 bases and 3 bases, there was a span of 2 bases. CDR3 length: 12 amino acids. The germline V gene encodes CDR1 SGHTA and CDR2 FQGNSA. CDR3 coding DNA: TGTGCCAGCAGCTTAAACAAAAACATTCAGTACTTC. It codes for CASSLNKNIQYF.

The rearrangement links TRBV25-1 to TRBJ2-5; 9 nucleotides match TRBD2. The tail of the sequence fits TRBJ2-7 better, so the J call may be wrong. The germline V gene has CDR1 MGHDK and CDR2 SYGVNS. The CDR3 covers 16 residues. The CDR3 bases are TGTGCCAGCAGTGAGCCCTCAGATAGCGGGAGCTACGAGCAGTACTTC. Protein sequence: CASSEPSDSGSYEQYF.

The sample holds a few counts of this clonotype. This chain joins TRBV6-1 and TRBJ1-5, with D unclear. Germline V gives CDR1 MNHNS, CDR2 SASEGT. The CDR3 has 13 amino acids. Trimming removed 7 bases at V and 4 bases at J, with 11 bases between. The DNA of the CDR3 is TGTGCCAGCAAGGTGGGCTTTAATCAGCCCCAGCATTTT. Its translation is CASKVGFNQPQHF.

This clonotype was recorded at least ten times. This chain joins TRBV29-1 and TRBJ2-1; possibly TRBD2 for D (7 bases). The CDR3 extends over 14 amino acids. Germline V CDR1 and CDR2: SQVTM, ANQGSEA. Trimming cost V 7 bases and J 8 bases, with 21 bases left between them. The CDR3: CSATGGRGVDEQFF. The CDR3, as DNA: TGCAGCGCGACCGGGGGGAGGGGGGTCGATGAGCAGTTCTTC.

This clonotype was observed a handful of times. This chain links TRBV11-2 with TRBJ1-2, with D hard to call. CDR3 size: 14 residues. The germline CDR1 and CDR2 sequences are SGHAT and FQNNGV. V dropped 4 bases and J dropped 4 bases, with 13 bases sitting between them. As DNA, the CDR3 is TGTGCCAGCAGCTCGGGTGACGGGCTCTATGGCTACACCTTC. Its translation is CASSSGDGLYGYTF.

The rearrangement joins TRBV5-1 to TRBJ2-7, with D perhaps TRBD1 (6 bases). Germline CDR1 reads SGHRS; CDR2 reads YFSETQ. The V and J ends lost 4 bases and 3 bases respectively, with 14 bases between them. The length of the CDR3 is 14 residues. The CDR3 DNA reads TGCGCCAGCAGCCCGACGGACAGCCTCTACGAGCAGTACTTC. This sequence encodes CASSPTDSLYEQYF.

This clonotype has only a few counts. The germline gene is not matched at one end of the junction; a read error may be the cause. The genes are TRBV7-9 and TRBJ1-4, with TRBD1 matching over 7 bases. The CDR3 has 15 amino acids. Germline V CDR1 and CDR2: SEHNR, FQNEAQ (reference sequence). CDR3 bases: TGTGCCAGCAGCCCGACAGGGAGTGGTAATGAAAAGCTGTTTTTT. It translates to CASSPTGSGNEKLFF.

This clonotype was seen a handful of times. The rearrangement uses TRBV28 and TRBJ2-1; D possibly matches TRBD1 or TRBD2 (5 bases each). Germline V gene data show CDR1 as MDHEN and CDR2 as SYDVKM. V lost 6 bases and J lost 6, with 18 bases in between. The CDR3 covers 15 residues. The CDR3 coding sequence is TGTGCCAGCAGCCCTACACGGGGACGTTTCAATGAGCAGTTCTTC. Its protein is CASSPTRGRFNEQFF.

This clonotype was picked up a small number of times. The gene calls are TRBV29-1 and TRBJ2-3; 14 bases are a match to TRBD2. V trimming: 4 bases; J trimming: 6 bases; junction bases outside the gene matches: 9. Germline V lookup: CDR1 SQVTM, CDR2 ANQGSEA. The CDR3 has 16 amino acids. The DNA of the CDR3 is TGCAGCGTTGTAAGGGGGACTAGCGGGAGTAGCGATACGCAGTATTTT. This codes for CSVVRGTSGSSDTQYF.

Only one count was recorded for this clonotype. The gene calls are TRBV7-9 and TRBJ2-7; 9 bases fit TRBD2. The ends lost 6 bases at V and 6 bases at J; junction bases unmatched: 15. CDR1 is SEHNR and CDR2 is FQNEAQ in the germline V gene (reference sequence). The CDR3 sequence is 16 residues long. CDR3 DNA sequence: TGTGCCAGCAGAGGTTTTTCGGCGGGAGGGCCGGGCGAGCAGTACTTC. Amino acids: CASRGFSAGGPGEQYF.

There are a few counts of this clonotype. CDR3 protein: CASSQQLAGAVPDTQYF. The CDR3 bases are TGCGCCAGCAGCCAACAACTAGCGGGAGCCGTCCCAGATACGCAGTATTTT. The chain carries TRBV4-1 and TRBJ2-3; 11 nucleotides match TRBD2. Germline lookup yields CDR1 MGHRA and CDR2 YSYEKL. V lost 2 bases, J lost 4 bases, and 8 bases stayed unmatched. This CDR3 region has 17 residues.

Turning to this clonotype: Just one base apart from a much larger clone, this may be a read error. The gene calls are TRBV12-3 or TRBV12-4 and TRBJ1-1; weak D call: TRBD1 (5 bases). The CDR3 is 13 amino acids. The CDR3 bases are TGTGCCAACAGTTTAGATGGGGCAAGTGAAGCTTTCTTT. Its protein is CANSLDGASEAFF.

This clonotype was seen once. The chain is built from TRBV5-1 and TRBJ2-7; 10 nucleotides agree with TRBD1. V lost 4 bases, J lost 7 bases, and 14 bases stayed unmatched. The germline V gene has CDR1 SGHRS and CDR2 YFSETQ. The CDR3 spans 16 residues. CDR3 coding DNA: TGCGCCAGCAGCGTGACAGGGGGCGTCGCCTACAATGAGCAGTACTTC. Translated: CASSVTGGVAYNEQYF. The full variable domain, completed using reference TRBV5-1 and TRBJ2-7, is KAGVTQTPRYLIKTRGQQVTLSCSPISGHRSVSWYQQTPGQGLQFLFEYFSETQRNKGNFPGRFSGRQFSNSRSEMNVSTLELGDSALYLCASSVTGGVAYNEQYFGPGTRLTVT.

The chain combines TRBV11-2 with TRBJ2-3, with D possibly being TRBD1 (6 bases). This CDR3 region has 15 residues. V gave up 6 bases and J gave up 0 bases, with 13 bases separating them. Germline V gene lookup returns CDR1 SGHAT and CDR2 FQNNGV. The CDR3 DNA reads as TGTGCCAGCAGGTGGGGGCAGCCGAGCACAGATACGCAGTATTTT. Translated: CASRWGQPSTDTQYF.

This clonotype was detected a few times. The chain uses TRBV5-1 and TRBJ2-1; 9 bases line up with TRBD2. CDR3 length: 17 amino acids. CDR1 SGHRS and CDR2 YFSETQ come from the germline V gene. J gave up 3 bases and V 4 bases, and 11 bases lay outside the gene matches. The chain's CDR3 is CASSGTPGTSLYNEQFF. The DNA of the CDR3 is TGCGCCAGCAGCGGGACACCCGGGACTAGCCTCTACAATGAGCAGTTCTTC.

This clonotype turned up a few times. The J gene is TRBJ2-7, the V gene TRBV27, with 12 positions matching TRBD1. Germline CDR1 MNHEY, CDR2 SMNVEV (reference sequence). V lost 6 bases and J lost 5; bases outside the gene matches: 8. CDR3 length: 15 amino acids. The CDR3, as DNA: TGTGCCAGCAGACTAGGGACAGGGGGCCAAAACGAGCAGTACTTC. The encoded protein is CASRLGTGGQNEQYF.

Only a few counts were recorded for this clonotype. This sequence joins TRBV7-9 and TRBJ2-1, with TRBD2 matching over 9 bases. Germline loops: CDR1 SEHNR, CDR2 FQNEAQ (reference sequence). CDR3 length: 16 amino acids. The V segment lost 2 bases and the J segment 7 bases; nucleotides outside the gene matches: 9. CDR3 residues: CASSLRREGLRNEQFF. Written as DNA, the CDR3 is TGTGCCAGCAGCTTAAGGCGGGAGGGCCTTAGGAATGAGCAGTTCTTC.

The chain uses TRBV27 and TRBJ1-1; TRBD1 matches 7 bases. Germline values: CDR1 MNHEY, CDR2 SMNVEV (reference sequence). Trimming at V came to 9 bases and at J to 4 bases, leaving 5 bases not matched to a gene. The CDR3 has 12 amino acids. This CDR3 is CASQTGATEAFF. CDR3 nucleotide sequence: TGTGCCAGTCAAACAGGGGCCACTGAAGCTTTCTTT.

This CDR3 is CASSQDPRTPPYNEQFF. The CDR3 DNA follows: TGTGCCAGCAGCCAAGATCCAAGGACACCTCCCTACAATGAGCAGTTCTTC. The rearrangement uses TRBV3-1 and TRBJ2-1; perhaps TRBD1 as D (5 bases). The CDR3 length is 17 residues. Germline assignment: CDR1 LGHDT and CDR2 YNNKEL (reference sequence). V was cut by 0 bases and J by 2 bases, with 14 bases left in between.

This chain links TRBV21-1 with TRBJ2-1; the DNA was not used to check the table's D call, TRBD1. TRBV21-1 is a pseudogene. CDR3 length: 15 residues. This chain's CDR3 is CASSLQAPGFNEQFF. CDR3 nucleotides: TGTGCCAGCAGCCTCCAAGCTCCGGGGTTTAATGAGCAGTTCTTC.

The V gene is TRBV25-1, the J gene TRBJ2-1; the match to TRBD2 covers 7 bases. Germline values: CDR1 MGHDK, CDR2 SYGVNS. The CDR3 consists of 15 residues. Unmatched junction bases numbered 8, after V lost 3 bases and J lost 6 bases. The CDR3 is CASSDRRGNLNEQFF. DNA of the CDR3: TGTGCCAGCAGTGACCGGCGGGGGAATCTCAATGAGCAGTTCTTC.

A word on this clonotype: At one of its ends the junction is not consistent with the germline gene, which may arise from a read error. V is TRBV3-1 and J is TRBJ2-1; D might be TRBD2 (6 bases). This CDR3 comprises 11 residues. CDR1 is LGHDT, CDR2 YNNKEL, per germline (reference sequence). Here the CDR3 reads CTSSLGLRWFF. CDR3 bases: TGTACCAGCAGCCTGGGACTCCGTTGGTTCTTC.

On this clonotype itself: A single base separates this from a much larger clone, so it may be a read error. The gene calls are TRBV20-1 and TRBJ1-1; the D gene is possibly TRBD1 (6 bases). The CDR3 totals 14 residues. The germline CDR1 and CDR2 sequences are DFQATT and SNEGSKA (reference sequence). The V gene lost 5 bases and the J gene lost 6 bases, with 19 bases spanning the gap. In DNA form, the CDR3 reads TGCAGTGCTGGAACGGGACATAGTAACGCTGAAGCTTTCTTT. Translation gives CSAGTGHSNAEAFF.